This T cell receptor (beta chain) was sequenced during a study of cytomegalovirus exposure and HLA in healthy donors. About the research overall: In terms of ancestry, the Caucasian-associated cluster contained 75% to 85% of the roughly 400 genotyped donors. Whole-study findings and limits: The authors reported that TCR beta sequences could predict HLA-A and HLA-B alleles. These predictions were accurate for most subjects in the first cohort. High specificity and sensitivity for cytomegalovirus status were reported for the classifier.

The PCR was carried out with 60 Vbeta primers and 13 Jbeta primers. Sequencing was performed with immunoSEQ multiplex PCR; in TCRdb, only in-frame clones are kept and a portion is missing. The profile shows about 160,000 clones, about 80% of them singletons. J gave up 0 bases and V 1 base, and 3 bases lay outside the gene matches. Germline CDR1 and CDR2: SEHNR and FQNEAQ (reference sequence). The CDR3 runs 16 residues. To note about this clone: Its target is unknown.

The donors were healthy bone marrow donors. The receptor was derived from a man aged 35 to 55 in good health and CMV-seronegative. The sample consisted of PBMCs. The chain recombines TRBV7-9 with TRBJ1-5; the match to TRBD1 covers 7 bases. In DNA form, the CDR3 reads TGTGCCAGCAGCTTAGGACAGGGTTATAGCAATCAGCCCCAGCATTTT. Amino acid sequence: CASSLGQGYSNQPQHF.